This T cell receptor beta chain was found in a study of cytomegalovirus exposure and HLA in healthy donors. Trimming at V came to 4 bases and at J to 4 bases, leaving 7 bases not matched to a gene. The V gene's germline CDR1 is GTSNPN and CDR2 SVGIG (reference sequence). This CDR3 is built from 15 residues. Primers: 60 Vbeta forward and 13 Jbeta reverse. Method: immunoSEQ multiplex PCR; TCRdb's copy keeps in-frame clones and lacks some. This sample's clone table lists roughly 80,000 clones. Sequencing input: PBMCs. The receptor was isolated from a woman aged 30 to 39 in good health and CMV-seronegative. The chain couples TRBV30 to TRBJ2-1, with 10 bases aligning to TRBD2. CDR3 loop: CAWIRTSGQYNEQFF. In DNA, the CDR3 is TGTGCCTGGATACGGACTAGCGGACAATACAATGAGCAGTTCTTC.